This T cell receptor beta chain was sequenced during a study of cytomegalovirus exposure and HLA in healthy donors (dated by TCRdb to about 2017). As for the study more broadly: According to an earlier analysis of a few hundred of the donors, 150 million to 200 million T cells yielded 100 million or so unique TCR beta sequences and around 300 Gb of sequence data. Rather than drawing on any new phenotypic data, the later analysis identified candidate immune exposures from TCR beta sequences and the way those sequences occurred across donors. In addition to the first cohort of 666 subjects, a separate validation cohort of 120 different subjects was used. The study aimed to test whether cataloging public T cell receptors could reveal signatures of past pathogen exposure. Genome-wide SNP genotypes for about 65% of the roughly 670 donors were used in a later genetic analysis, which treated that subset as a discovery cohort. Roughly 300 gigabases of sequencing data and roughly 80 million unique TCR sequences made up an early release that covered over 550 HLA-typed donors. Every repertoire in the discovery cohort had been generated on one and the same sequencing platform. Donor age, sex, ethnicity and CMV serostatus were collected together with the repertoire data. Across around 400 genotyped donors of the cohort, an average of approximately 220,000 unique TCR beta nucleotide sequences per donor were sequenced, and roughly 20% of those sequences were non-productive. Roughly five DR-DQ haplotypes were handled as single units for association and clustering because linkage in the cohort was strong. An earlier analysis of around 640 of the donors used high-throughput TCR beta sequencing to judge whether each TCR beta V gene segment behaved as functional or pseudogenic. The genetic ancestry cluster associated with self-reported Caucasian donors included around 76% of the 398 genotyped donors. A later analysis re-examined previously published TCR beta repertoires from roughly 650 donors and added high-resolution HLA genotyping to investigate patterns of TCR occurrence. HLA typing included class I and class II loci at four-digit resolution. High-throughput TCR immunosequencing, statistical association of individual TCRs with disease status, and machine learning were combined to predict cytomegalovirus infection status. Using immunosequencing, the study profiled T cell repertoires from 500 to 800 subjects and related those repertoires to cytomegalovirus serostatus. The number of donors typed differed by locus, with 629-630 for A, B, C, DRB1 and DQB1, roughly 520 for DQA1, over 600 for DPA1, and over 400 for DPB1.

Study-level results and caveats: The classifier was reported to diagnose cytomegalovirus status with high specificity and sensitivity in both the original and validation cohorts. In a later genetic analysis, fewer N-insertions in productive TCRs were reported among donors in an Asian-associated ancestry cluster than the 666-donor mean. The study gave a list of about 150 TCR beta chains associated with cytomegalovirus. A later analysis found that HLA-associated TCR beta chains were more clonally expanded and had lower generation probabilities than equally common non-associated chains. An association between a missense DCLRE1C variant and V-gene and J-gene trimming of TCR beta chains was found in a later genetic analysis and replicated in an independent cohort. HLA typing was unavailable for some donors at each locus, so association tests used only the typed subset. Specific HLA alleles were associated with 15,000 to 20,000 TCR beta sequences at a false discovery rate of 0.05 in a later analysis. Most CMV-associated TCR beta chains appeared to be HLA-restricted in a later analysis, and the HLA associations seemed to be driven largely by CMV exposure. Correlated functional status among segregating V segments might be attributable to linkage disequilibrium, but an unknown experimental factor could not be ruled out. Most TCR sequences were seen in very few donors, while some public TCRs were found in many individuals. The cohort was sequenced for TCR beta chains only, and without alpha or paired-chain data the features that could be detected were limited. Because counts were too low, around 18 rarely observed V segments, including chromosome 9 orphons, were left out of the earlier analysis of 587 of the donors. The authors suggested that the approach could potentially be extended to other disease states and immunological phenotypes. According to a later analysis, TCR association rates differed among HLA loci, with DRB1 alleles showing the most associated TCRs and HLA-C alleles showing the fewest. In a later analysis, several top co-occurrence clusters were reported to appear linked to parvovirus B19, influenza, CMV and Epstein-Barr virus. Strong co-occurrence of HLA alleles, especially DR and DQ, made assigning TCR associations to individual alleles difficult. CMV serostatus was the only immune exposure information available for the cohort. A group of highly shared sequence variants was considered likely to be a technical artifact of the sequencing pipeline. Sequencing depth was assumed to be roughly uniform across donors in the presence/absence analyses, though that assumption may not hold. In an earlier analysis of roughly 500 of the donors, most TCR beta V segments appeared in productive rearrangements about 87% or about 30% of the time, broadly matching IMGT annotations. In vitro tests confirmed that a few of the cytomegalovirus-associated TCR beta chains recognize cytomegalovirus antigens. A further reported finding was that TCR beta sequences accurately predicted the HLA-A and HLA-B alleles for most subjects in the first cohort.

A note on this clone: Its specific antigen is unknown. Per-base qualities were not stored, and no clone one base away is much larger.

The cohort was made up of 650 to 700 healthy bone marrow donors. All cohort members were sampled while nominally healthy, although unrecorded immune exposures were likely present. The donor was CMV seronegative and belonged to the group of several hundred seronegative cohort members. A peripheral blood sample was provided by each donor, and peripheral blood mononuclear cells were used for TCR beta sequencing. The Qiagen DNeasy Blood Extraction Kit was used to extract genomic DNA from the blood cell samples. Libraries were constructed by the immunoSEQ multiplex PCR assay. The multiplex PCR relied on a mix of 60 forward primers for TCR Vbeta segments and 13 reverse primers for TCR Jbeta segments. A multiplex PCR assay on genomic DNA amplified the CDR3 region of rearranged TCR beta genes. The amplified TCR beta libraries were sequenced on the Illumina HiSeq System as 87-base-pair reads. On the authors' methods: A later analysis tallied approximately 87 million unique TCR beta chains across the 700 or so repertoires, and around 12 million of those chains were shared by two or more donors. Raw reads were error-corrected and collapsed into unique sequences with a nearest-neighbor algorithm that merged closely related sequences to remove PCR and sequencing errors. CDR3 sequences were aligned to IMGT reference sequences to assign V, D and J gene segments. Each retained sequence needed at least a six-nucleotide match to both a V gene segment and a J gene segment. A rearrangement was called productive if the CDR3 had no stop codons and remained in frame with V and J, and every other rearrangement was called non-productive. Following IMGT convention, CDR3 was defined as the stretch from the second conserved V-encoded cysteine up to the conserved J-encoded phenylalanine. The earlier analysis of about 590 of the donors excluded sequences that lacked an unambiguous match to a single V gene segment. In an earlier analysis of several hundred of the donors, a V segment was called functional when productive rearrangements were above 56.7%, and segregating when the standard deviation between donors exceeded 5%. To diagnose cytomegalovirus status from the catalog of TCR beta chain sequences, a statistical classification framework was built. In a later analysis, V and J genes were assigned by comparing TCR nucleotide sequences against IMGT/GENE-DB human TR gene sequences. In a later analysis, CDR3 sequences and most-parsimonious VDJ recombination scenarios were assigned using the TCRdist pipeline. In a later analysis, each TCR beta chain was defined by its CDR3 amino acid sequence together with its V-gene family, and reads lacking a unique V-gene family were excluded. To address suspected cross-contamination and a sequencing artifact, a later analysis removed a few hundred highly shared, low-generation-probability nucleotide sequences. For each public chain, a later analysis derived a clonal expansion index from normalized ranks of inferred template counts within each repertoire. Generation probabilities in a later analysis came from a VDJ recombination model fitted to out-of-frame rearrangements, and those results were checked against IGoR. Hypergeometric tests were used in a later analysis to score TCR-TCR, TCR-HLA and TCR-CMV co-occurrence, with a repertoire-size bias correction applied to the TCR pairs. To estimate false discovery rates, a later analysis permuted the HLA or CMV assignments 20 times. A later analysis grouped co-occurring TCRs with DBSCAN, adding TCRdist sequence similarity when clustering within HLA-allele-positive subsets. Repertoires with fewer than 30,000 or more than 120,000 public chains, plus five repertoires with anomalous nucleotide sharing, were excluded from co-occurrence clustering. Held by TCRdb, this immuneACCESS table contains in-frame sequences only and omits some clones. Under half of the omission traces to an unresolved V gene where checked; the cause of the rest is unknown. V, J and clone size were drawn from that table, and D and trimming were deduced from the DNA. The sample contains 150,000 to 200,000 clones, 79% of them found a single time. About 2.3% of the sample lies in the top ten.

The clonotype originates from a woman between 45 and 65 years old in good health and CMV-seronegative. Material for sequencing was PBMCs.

This receptor has the CDR3 CASSGVIPGAYEQYF. The nucleotides are TGTGCCAGCAGTGGGGTCATTCCAGGGGCCTACGAGCAGTACTTC. The chain is made from TRBV2 and TRBJ2-7, with TRBD1 as a weak D call on 6 bases. Via the germline V gene, CDR1 is SNHLY and CDR2 FYNNEI. V lost 4 bases and J lost 2 bases; the stretch between them is 15 bases long. The CDR3 starts with the cysteine, ends with the phenylalanine, and has 15 residues. The read is trimmed to its CDR3 DNA, 45 bases read in frame from base 1. Where the CDR3 stops, the reference TRBV2 and TRBJ2-7 genes take over; the full variable domain is EPEVTQTPSHQVTQMGQEVILRCVPISNHLYFYWYRQILGQKVEFLVSFYNNEISEKSEIFDDQFSVERPDGSNFTLKIRSTKLEDSAMYFCASSGVIPGAYEQYFGPGTRLTVT.